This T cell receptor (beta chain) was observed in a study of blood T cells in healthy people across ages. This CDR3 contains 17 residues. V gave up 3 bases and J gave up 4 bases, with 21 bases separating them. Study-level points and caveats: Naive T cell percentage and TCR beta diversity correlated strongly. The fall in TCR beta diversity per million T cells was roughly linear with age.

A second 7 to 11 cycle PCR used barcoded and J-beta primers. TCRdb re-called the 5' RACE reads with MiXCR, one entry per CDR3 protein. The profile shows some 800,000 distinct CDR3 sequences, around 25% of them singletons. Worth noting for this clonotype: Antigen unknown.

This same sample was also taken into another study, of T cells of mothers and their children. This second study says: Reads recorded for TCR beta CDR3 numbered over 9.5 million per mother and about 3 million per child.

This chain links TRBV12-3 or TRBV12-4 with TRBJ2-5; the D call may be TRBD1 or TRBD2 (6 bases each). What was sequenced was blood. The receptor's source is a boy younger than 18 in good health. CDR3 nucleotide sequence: TGTGCCAGCAGTTTTGGGGGAGCGACTCGGGGGCCAGAGACCCAGTACTTC. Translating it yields CASSFGGATRGPETQYF.